These 10 T cell receptor beta chains were sequenced from one sample in a study of beta chain features in type 1 diabetes (dated by TCRdb to the late 2010s). Broad study findings and their caveats: In all four CD4+ subsets, TCRB CDR3 length was moderately but significantly shorter in type 1 diabetes patients.

These receptors have no identified antigens. The library was generated by the immunoSEQ multiplex PCR assay. The High Capacity cDNA Reverse Transcription Kit was used to reverse transcribe all of the isolated RNA, meaning that expressed TCRB transcripts were what got sequenced. Here the immuneACCESS table is served through TCRdb, limited to in-frame sequences with V and J called. Missing clones are a known gap in these copies; in checked studies unresolved V genes cover under half, and the rest lacks a known reason. This sample holds a few hundred thousand clones; under 20% were observed only once. The top ten clones comprise roughly 0.08% of the sample. Sequencing was carried out using naive CD4+ T cells from blood. Per the publication, the cell subset or site label means: true naive CD4+ T cells. These receptors were taken from a man aged 25 to 40 with type 1 diabetes.

In its sample, this clone was seen a few times. The chain couples TRBV2 to TRBJ2-7; TRBD1 agrees at 7 bases. The CDR3 spans 14 residues. Germline CDR1 is SNHLY and CDR2 is FYNNEI. Trimming at V came to 8 bases and at J to 0 bases, leaving 7 bases not matched to a gene. CDR3 in amino acids: CASHKTGDSYEQYF. CDR3 DNA sequence: TGTGCCAGCCATAAAACAGGGGACTCCTACGAGCAGTACTTC.

Notes on this clone: Other DNA sequences in the sample encode the same CDR3. The chain carries TRBV18 and TRBJ1-1; tentatively, D is TRBD1 (5 bases). Deletions cut 3 bases from V and 1 base from J, with 6 bases between. Germline V gene lookup returns CDR1 KGHSH and CDR2 LQKENI. The CDR3 totals 13 residues. The CDR3 DNA reads as TGTGCCAGCTCACCGGGGCAGAACACTGAAGCTTTCTTT. Protein: CASSPGQNTEAFF.

CDR3 bases: TGTGCCAGCAGCGAATTTAGGCGGCAGCCCAATGAGCAGTTCTTC. Amino acid sequence: CASSEFRRQPNEQFF. The chain couples TRBV7-2 to TRBJ2-1; D not certain. Germline CDR1 reads SGHTA; CDR2 reads FQGNSA. V lost 5 bases and J lost 6, with 17 bases in between. This CDR3 has 15 amino acids.

The chain couples TRBV29-1 to TRBJ1-1, with no clear D. Trimming left V 3 bases short and J 4 bases short, with 12 bases between. The germline gives CDR1 SQVTM, CDR2 ANQGSEA. This CDR3 comprises 13 residues. The CDR3, as DNA: TGCAGCGTTGATTTATGGGAAGGCACTGAAGCTTTCTTT. It yields the protein CSVDLWEGTEAFF.

The chain is built from TRBV30 and TRBJ2-1; D gene unclear. The CDR3 spans 9 residues. Germline V gene lookup returns CDR1 GTSNPN and CDR2 SVGIG (reference sequence). V lost 4 bases and J lost 9, with 4 bases in between. DNA of the CDR3: TGTGCCTGGAATGGTGAGCAGTTCTTC. Translating it yields CAWNGEQFF.

The J gene is TRBJ2-3, the V gene TRBV30, with TRBD2 as a possible D gene (5 bases). Germline CDR1 and CDR2: GTSNPN and SVGIG (reference sequence). The CDR3 contains 15 residues. Trimming left V 3 bases short and J 1 base short, with 14 bases between. CDR3 in DNA: TGTGCCTGGAGGAAACCGGGAACGCGCACAGATACGCAGTATTTT. Translating gives CAWRKPGTRTDTQYF.

A note on this clone: The same CDR3 can be traced to other DNA sequences in this sample. This chain connects TRBV7-9 to TRBJ2-5; D gene ambiguous. V lost 4 bases to trimming and J lost 5 bases, with 2 bases between them. The germline V gene encodes CDR1 SEHNR and CDR2 FQNEAQ (reference sequence). This CDR3 comprises 10 residues. The CDR3 loop is CASSSETQYF. CDR3 DNA: TGTGCCAGCAGCTCCGAGACCCAGTACTTC.

This clone was observed a few times. DNA for the CDR3: TGTGCCAGCACCGGGCCTGGAAACACCATATATTTT. This gives the protein CASTGPGNTIYF. The chain uses TRBV9 and TRBJ1-3; no firm D call. V lost 6 bases to trimming and J lost 2 bases, with 6 bases between them. The germline V gene encodes CDR1 SGDLS and CDR2 YYNGEE. The CDR3 runs 12 residues.

To note about this clone: The same CDR3 also results from other DNA sequences found in this sample. V and J are TRBV7-2 and TRBJ2-1, with 9 nucleotides matching TRBD1. This CDR3 is 15 amino acids long. The junction had 5 bases not matched to a gene; V was cut back by 5 bases and J by 3 bases. The germline gives CDR1 SGHTA, CDR2 FQGNSA. For the CDR3, the DNA is TGTGCCAGCAGCCTGACAGGGGGTCTCTACAATGAGCAGTTCTTC. Translated: CASSLTGGLYNEQFF.

The chain joins TRBV29-1 to TRBJ1-2; weak D call: TRBD1 (5 bases). V gave up 4 bases and J gave up 2 bases, with 8 bases separating them. CDR3 length: 12 amino acids. Per the germline V gene, CDR1 is SQVTM and CDR2 is ANQGSEA. CDR3 amino acids: CSVAGGNYGYTF. In nucleotides, the CDR3 is TGCAGCGTTGCCGGGGGAAACTATGGCTACACCTTC.